This TCR beta chain was profiled in a study of T cell clones after liver transplantation. Study-wide results and limits: Small, mixed patient groups and varying post-transplant times limit these conclusions. A larger donor-reactive than third-party decline suggested partial antigen-specific deletion.

Germline CDR1 SQVTM, CDR2 ANQGSEA. The CDR3 sequence is 12 residues long. In the case of this clone: The antigen remains undetermined.

Sequencing was performed with immunoSEQ multiplex PCR; in TCRdb, only in-frame clones are kept and a portion is missing. The profile covers over 100,000 clones, with roughly 80% appearing a single time and 0.8% to 1% taken by the ten largest. V gene TRBV29-1 combines with J gene TRBJ2-1; 8 bases are a match to TRBD2. The sequenced sample was CD4+ T cells from blood, obtained before liver transplant. This receptor was obtained from a human donor who received a liver transplant. CDR3 residues: CITGGSYNEQFF. In DNA form, the CDR3 reads TGCATCACGGGGGGGAGCTACAATGAGCAGTTCTTC.